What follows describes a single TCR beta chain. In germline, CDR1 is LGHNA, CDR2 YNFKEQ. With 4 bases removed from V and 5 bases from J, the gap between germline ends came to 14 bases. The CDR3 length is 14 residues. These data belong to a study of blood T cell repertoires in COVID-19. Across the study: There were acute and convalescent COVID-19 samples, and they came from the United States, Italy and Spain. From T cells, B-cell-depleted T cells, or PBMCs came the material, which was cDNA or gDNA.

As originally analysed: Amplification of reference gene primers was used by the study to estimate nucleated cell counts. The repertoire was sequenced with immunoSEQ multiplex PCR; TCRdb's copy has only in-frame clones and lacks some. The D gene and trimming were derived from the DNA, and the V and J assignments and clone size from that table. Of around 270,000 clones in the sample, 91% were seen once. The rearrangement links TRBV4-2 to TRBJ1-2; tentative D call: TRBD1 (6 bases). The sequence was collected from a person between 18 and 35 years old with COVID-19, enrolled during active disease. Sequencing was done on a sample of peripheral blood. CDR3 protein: CASSLGEGTYGYTF. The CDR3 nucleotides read TGTGCCAGCAGCCTGGGGGAGGGGACATATGGCTACACCTTC.